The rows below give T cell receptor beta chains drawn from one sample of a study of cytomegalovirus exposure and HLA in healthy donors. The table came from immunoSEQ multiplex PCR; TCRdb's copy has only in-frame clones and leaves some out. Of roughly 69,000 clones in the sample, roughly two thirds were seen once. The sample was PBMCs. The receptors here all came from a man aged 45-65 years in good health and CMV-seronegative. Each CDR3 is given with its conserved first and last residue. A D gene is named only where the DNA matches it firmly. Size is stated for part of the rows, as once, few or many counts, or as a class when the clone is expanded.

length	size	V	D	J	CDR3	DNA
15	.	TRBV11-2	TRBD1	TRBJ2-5	CASSSGQGPWETQYF	TGTGCCAGCAGCTCTGGACAGGGTCCATGGGAGACCCAGTACTTC
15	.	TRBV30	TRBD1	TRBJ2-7	CAWLERGQGVYEQYF	TGTGCCTGGTTAGAAAGGGGACAGGGAGTCTACGAGCAGTACTTC
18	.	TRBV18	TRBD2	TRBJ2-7	CASSHTSRLAGIKYEQYF	TGTGCCAGCTCCCACACCTCTCGACTAGCGGGGATCAAATACGAGCAGTACTTC
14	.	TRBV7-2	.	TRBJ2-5	CASSLPGGWETQYF	TGTGCCAGCAGCCTCCCGGGGGGCTGGGAGACCCAGTACTTC
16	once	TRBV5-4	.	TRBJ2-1	CASSTVAVASYNEQFF	TGTGCCAGCAGCACCGTAGCGGTCGCGTCCTACAATGAGCAGTTCTTC
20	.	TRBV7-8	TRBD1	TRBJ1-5	CASSAAGTGDVLSSNQPQHF	TGTGCCAGCAGCGCGGCCGGGACAGGGGACGTCCTATCTAGCAATCAGCCCCAGCATTTT
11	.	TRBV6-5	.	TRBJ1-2	CASDGGGGYTF	TGTGCCAGCGATGGGGGCGGAGGCTACACCTTC
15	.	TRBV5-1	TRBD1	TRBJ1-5	CASSSGTGYNQPQHF	TGCGCCAGCAGCTCCGGGACAGGGTATAATCAGCCCCAGCATTTT
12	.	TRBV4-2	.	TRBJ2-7	CASSDSSYEQYF	TGTGCCAGCAGCGATAGCTCCTACGAGCAGTACTTC
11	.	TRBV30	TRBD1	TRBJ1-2	CAVGGNYGYTF	TGTGCCGTAGGGGGCAACTATGGCTACACCTTC
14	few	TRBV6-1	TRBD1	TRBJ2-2	CASNRQGVAGELFF	TGTGCCAGCAATAGACAGGGGGTTGCCGGGGAGCTGTTTTTT
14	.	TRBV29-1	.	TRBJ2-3	CSVEGPGVADTQYF	TGCAGCGTTGAAGGACCGGGGGTAGCAGATACGCAGTATTTT
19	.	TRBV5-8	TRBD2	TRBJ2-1	CASSLLGLAGGSSYNEQFF	TGTGCCAGCAGCCTCCTGGGACTAGCGGGGGGGAGCTCCTACAATGAGCAGTTCTTC
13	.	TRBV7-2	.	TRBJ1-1	CASSQFRGTEAFF	TGTGCCAGCAGCCAGTTCCGGGGAACTGAAGCTTTCTTT
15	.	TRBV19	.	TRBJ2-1	CASSIGTIKVDEQFF	TGTGCCAGTAGTATAGGGACTATAAAGGTCGATGAGCAGTTCTTC
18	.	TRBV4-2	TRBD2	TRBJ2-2	CASSQETAGAANTGELFF	TGTGCCAGCAGCCAAGAAACAGCGGGGGCCGCGAACACCGGGGAGCTGTTTTTT
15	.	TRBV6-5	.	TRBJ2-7	CASSVSGDSSYEQYF	TGTGCCAGCAGTGTTAGCGGGGACAGCTCCTACGAGCAGTACTTC
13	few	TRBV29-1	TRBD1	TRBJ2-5	CSTRGGFQETQYF	TGCAGCACCAGAGGGGGCTTCCAAGAGACCCAGTACTTC
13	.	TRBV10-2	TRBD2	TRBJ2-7	CASPSGGPSEQYF	TGCGCCAGCCCCTCGGGGGGGCCGAGTGAGCAGTACTTC
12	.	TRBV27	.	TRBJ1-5	CASSPTGQPQHF	TGTGCCAGCAGTCCGACAGGTCAGCCCCAGCATTTT
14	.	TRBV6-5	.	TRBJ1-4	CASSEGGTNEKLFF	TGTGCCAGCAGTGAGGGGGGGACTAATGAAAAACTGTTTTTT
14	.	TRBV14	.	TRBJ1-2	CASSQFRRGSGYTF	TGTGCCAGCAGCCAATTTAGGAGGGGTAGTGGCTACACCTTC
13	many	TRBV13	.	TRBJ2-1	CASSLRPGNEQFF	TGTGCCAGCAGCTTAAGGCCAGGCAATGAGCAGTTCTTC
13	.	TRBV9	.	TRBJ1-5	CASGGGPHQPQHF	TGTGCCAGCGGGGGGGGGCCCCATCAGCCCCAGCATTTT
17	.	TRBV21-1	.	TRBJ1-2	CASTLPWTPKGDYGYTF	TGTGCCAGCACTCTACCCTGGACACCGAAGGGGGACTATGGCTACACCTTC
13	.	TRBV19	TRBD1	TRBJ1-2	CASTVGGVYGYTF	TGTGCCAGTACGGTAGGGGGCGTTTATGGCTACACCTTC
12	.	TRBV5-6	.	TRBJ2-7	CASSLSGNEQYF	TGTGCCAGCAGCTTGTCAGGGAACGAGCAGTACTTC
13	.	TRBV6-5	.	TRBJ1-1	CASSNLGGTEAFF	TGTGCCAGCAGTAATCTGGGGGGCACTGAAGCTTTCTTT
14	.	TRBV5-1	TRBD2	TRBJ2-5	CASSPGLDQETQYF	TGCGCCAGCAGCCCGGGACTAGACCAAGAGACCCAGTACTTC
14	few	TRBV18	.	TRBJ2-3	CASSSGVDPDTQYF	TGTGCCAGCTCATCGGGGGTGGACCCAGATACGCAGTATTTT
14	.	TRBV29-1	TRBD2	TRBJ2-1	CSVDPSGAYNEQFF	TGCAGCGTTGACCCTAGCGGGGCCTACAATGAGCAGTTCTTC
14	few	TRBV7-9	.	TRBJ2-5	CASSLVSLQETQYF	TGTGCCAGCAGCTTAGTCAGTTTACAAGAGACCCAGTACTTC
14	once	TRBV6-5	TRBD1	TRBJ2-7	CASRRTGTGYEQYF	TGTGCCAGCAGACGGACCGGGACAGGGTACGAGCAGTACTTC
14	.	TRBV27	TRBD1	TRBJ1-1	CASRRQGVNTEAFF	TGTGCCAGCAGACGACAGGGCGTGAACACTGAAGCTTTCTTT
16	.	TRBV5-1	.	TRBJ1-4	CASSPGTREANEKLFF	TGCGCCAGCAGCCCTGGGACCCGGGAGGCCAATGAAAAACTGTTTTTT